The 4 T cell receptor beta chains listed next were all sequenced from one sample in a study of CD8 T cells in Susac syndrome. When the RNA was reverse transcribed, random hexamers were used with an input of 0.5 to 1 ug. TCRdb processed the immunoSEQ multiplex PCR reads anew with MiXCR; each CDR3 protein has one entry. The profile shows 200,000 to 250,000 distinct CDR3 sequences, roughly 94% of them singletons. Sample: CD4+ T cells from PBMCs. Receptors were obtained from a human donor with multiple sclerosis.

The rearrangement links TRBV25-1 to TRBJ1-6; D may be TRBD1 (5 bases). The CDR3 has 14 amino acids. Germline CDR1 MGHDK, CDR2 SYGVNS. V lost 7 bases and J lost 7, with 14 bases in between. CDR3 in amino acids: CASNPSGGNSPLHF. DNA of the CDR3: TGTGCCAGCAATCCTAGTGGGGGGAATTCACCCCTCCACTTT.

This clonotype was seen once. This chain joins TRBV29-1 and TRBJ2-3, with a tentative D call TRBD2 (5 bases). The CDR3 runs to 16 residues. Germline CDR1 SQVTM, CDR2 ANQGSEA. V lost 3 bases and J 0 bases, leaving 16 bases between the germline ends. The CDR3 loop reads CSVDRRTQLSTDTQYF. The CDR3 DNA is TGCAGCGTTGATCGAAGGACTCAACTTAGCACAGATACGCAGTATTTT.

The rearrangement links TRBV6-1 to TRBJ2-7, with TRBD2 as a possible D gene (6 bases). The CDR3 is made up of 13 amino acids. Germline CDR1 reads MNHNS; CDR2 reads SASEGT. Trimming stripped 5 bases from V and 4 bases from J, with 12 bases between. CDR3: CASSTRDFYEQYF. Here the CDR3 DNA reads TGTGCCAGCAGTACCCGGGACTTTTACGAGCAGTACTTC.

V is TRBV20-1 and J is TRBJ2-3; TRBD2 matches 7 bases. In germline, CDR1 is DFQATT, CDR2 SNEGSKA (reference sequence). V shed 5 bases and J 0 bases; nucleotides not matched to a gene: 2. This CDR3 has 13 residues. CDR3 sequence: CSAGSGSTDTQYF. The CDR3 DNA reads TGCAGTGCTGGTAGCGGGAGCACAGATACGCAGTATTTT.